Presented here are 13 T cell receptor beta chains from one specimen sequenced in a study of shared clonotypes between healthy human individuals. Libraries were prepared by immunoSEQ multiplex PCR; TCRdb keeps only in-frame clonotypes and omits some of them. Of some 2,000,000 clones in the sample, approximately 95% were seen once. The sample consisted of naive CD4+ T cells sorted from blood. Subset: CD45RA+ positively selected. The receptors were gathered from a man aged 18 to 35 in good health.

This chain connects TRBV2 to TRBJ2-5; no reliable D call. Per germline, CDR1 SNHLY and CDR2 FYNNEI. The V end was cut by 2 bases, the J end by 2 bases, with 9 bases between. The CDR3 contains 14 residues. CDR3 amino acids: CASSERAQQETQYF. CDR3 sequence (DNA): TGTGCCAGCAGTGAAAGGGCTCAACAAGAGACCCAGTACTTC.

The chain couples TRBV29-1 to TRBJ1-1; unclear D gene. V lost 7 bases and J 5 bases, leaving 17 bases between the germline ends. The germline CDR1 and CDR2 sequences are SQVTM and ANQGSEA. The CDR3 spans 13 residues. The CDR3 here is CSGDAGWGTEAFF. The DNA for the CDR3 is TGCAGCGGGGATGCGGGTTGGGGAACTGAAGCTTTCTTT. The full variable domain, in which reference TRBV29-1 and TRBJ1-1 provide the parts outside the CDR3, is SAVISQKPSRDICQRGTSLTIQCQVDSQVTMMFWYRQQPGQSLTLIATANQGSEATYESGFVIDKFPISRPNLTFSTLTVSNMSPEDSSIYLCSGDAGWGTEAFFGQGTRLTVV.

With respect to this clone: The identical CDR3 is also encoded by other nucleotide sequences in the sample. The chain recombines TRBV5-4 with TRBJ2-2, with a weak D call TRBD1 (5 bases). The germline V gene encodes CDR1 SGHNT and CDR2 YYREEE (reference sequence). The CDR3 is 15 amino acids. V lost 2 bases and J 0 bases, leaving 8 bases between the germline ends. Here the CDR3 reads CASSLAGTNTGELFF. The CDR3 coding sequence is TGTGCCAGCAGCTTAGCAGGGACGAACACCGGGGAGCTGTTTTTT.

The CDR3 here is CASSQGQGLSNQPQHF. CDR3 DNA sequence: TGCGCCAGCAGCCAAGGACAGGGATTGAGCAATCAGCCCCAGCATTTT. The J gene is TRBJ1-5, the V gene TRBV4-1, with 7 nucleotides matching TRBD1. The CDR3 consists of 16 residues. Losses at the gene ends were 1 base for V and 1 base for J; bases not matched to a gene: 4. The germline V gene encodes CDR1 MGHRA and CDR2 YSYEKL.

The chain combines TRBV10-1 with TRBJ2-5; TRBD2 might be the D (6 bases). The length of the CDR3 is 14 residues. V lost 1 base and J 5 bases, leaving 11 bases between the germline ends. The germline V gene encodes CDR1 WNHNN and CDR2 SYGVQD (reference sequence). The DNA of the CDR3 is TGCGCCAGCAGTGAGTTCGGGGGTTCCGAGACCCAGTACTTC. Translation: CASSEFGGSETQYF.

The chain has TRBV29-1 and TRBJ2-7, with 8 bases identical to TRBD1. J gave up 6 bases and V 7 bases, and 8 bases lay outside the gene matches. Germline CDR1 reads SQVTM; CDR2 reads ANQGSEA. The CDR3 contains 12 residues. CDR3 amino acids: CSGGTGELEQYF. As DNA, the CDR3 is TGCAGCGGGGGGACAGGCGAACTCGAGCAGTACTTC.

The V call is TRBV7-9, the J call TRBJ2-6, with D perhaps matching TRBD1 (5 bases). The CDR3 runs 14 residues. The ends were cut back, 4 bases at V and 2 bases at J, with 6 bases in the middle. Germline lookup yields CDR1 SEHNR and CDR2 FQNEAQ (reference sequence). CDR3 sequence: CASSSTAGANVLTF. The CDR3 nucleotides are TGTGCCAGCAGCTCGACAGCTGGGGCCAACGTCCTGACTTTC.

This clone was picked up one time. V is TRBV10-3 and J is TRBJ2-3, with D unclear. CDR3 size: 14 residues. Germline CDR1 ENHRY, CDR2 SYGVKD. Trimming removed 3 bases at V and 7 bases at J, with 14 bases between. CDR3 sequence reads: CAISDAVLPNTQYF. DNA of the CDR3: TGTGCCATCAGTGATGCTGTTCTTCCCAATACGCAGTATTTT.

As concerns this clone: This sample includes further DNA sequences coding for the same CDR3. The J gene is TRBJ2-7, the V gene TRBV6-5; a weak D match, TRBD2 (6 bases). V was trimmed by 3 bases and J by 7 bases, leaving 7 bases between them. The CDR3 totals 11 residues. The germline V gene has CDR1 MNHEY and CDR2 SVGAGI. The CDR3 is CASSYGGEQYF. CDR3 DNA: TGTGCCAGCAGTTATGGGGGGGAGCAGTACTTC.

The chain employs TRBV5-1 and TRBJ2-1; tentatively, D is TRBD2 (5 bases). In germline, CDR1 is SGHRS, CDR2 YFSETQ. The CDR3 runs 18 residues. V lost 10 bases and J lost 1, with 27 bases in between. The CDR3 loop reads CASTLDRSTGFSYNEQFF. As DNA, the CDR3 is TGCGCCTCAACCTTGGACCGTAGCACGGGATTTTCCTACAATGAGCAGTTCTTC. Complete variable domain (other parts from reference TRBV5-1 and TRBJ2-1): KAGVTQTPRYLIKTRGQQVTLSCSPISGHRSVSWYQQTPGQGLQFLFEYFSETQRNKGNFPGRFSGRQFSNSRSEMNVSTLELGDSALYLCASTLDRSTGFSYNEQFFGPGTRLTVL.

J is TRBJ2-1 and V is TRBV6-1; 9 bases fit TRBD1. The CDR3 has 12 residues. Germline CDR1 MNHNS, CDR2 SASEGT. V trimming: 6 bases; J trimming: 11 bases; junction bases outside the gene matches: 5. DNA for the CDR3: TGTGCCAGCAGAAGGACAGGGGTTAAGCAGTTCTTC. Its translation: CASRRTGVKQFF.

Comment on this clone: Other nucleotide sequences in the sample specify the same CDR3. The V and J genes are TRBV2 and TRBJ2-5; 7 bases align to TRBD1. J lost 1 base, V lost 6 bases, and 5 bases had no gene match. CDR1 SNHLY and CDR2 FYNNEI come from the germline V gene. The CDR3 covers 14 residues. The CDR3 loop reads CASRGTAPQETQYF. Here the CDR3 DNA reads TGTGCCAGCAGGGGGACAGCTCCCCAAGAGACCCAGTACTTC.

The rearrangement uses TRBV11-2 and TRBJ2-7; 7 nucleotides match TRBD1. The CDR3 is made up of 16 amino acids. The V gene end was trimmed by 1 base and the J gene end by 0 bases; junction bases not matched to a gene: 6. Germline assignment: CDR1 SGHAT and CDR2 FQNNGV. In nucleotides, the CDR3 is TGTGCCAGCAGCTTAGCTAGGCCAGGGGGCTCCTACGAGCAGTACTTC. Translated: CASSLARPGGSYEQYF.